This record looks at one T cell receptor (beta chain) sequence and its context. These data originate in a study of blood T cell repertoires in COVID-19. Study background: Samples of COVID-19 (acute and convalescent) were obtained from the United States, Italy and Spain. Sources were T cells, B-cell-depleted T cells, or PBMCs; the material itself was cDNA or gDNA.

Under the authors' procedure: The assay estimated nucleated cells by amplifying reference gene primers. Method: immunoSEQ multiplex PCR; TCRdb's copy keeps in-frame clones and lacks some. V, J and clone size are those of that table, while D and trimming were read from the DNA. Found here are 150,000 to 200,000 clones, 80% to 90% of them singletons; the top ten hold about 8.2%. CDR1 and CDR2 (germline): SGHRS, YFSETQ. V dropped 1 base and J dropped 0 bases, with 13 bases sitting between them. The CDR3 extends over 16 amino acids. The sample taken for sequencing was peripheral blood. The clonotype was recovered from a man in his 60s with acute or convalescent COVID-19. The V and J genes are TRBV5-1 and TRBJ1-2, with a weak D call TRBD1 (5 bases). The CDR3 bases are TGCGCCAGCAGCTTGAGATCAGGGATTACTAACTATGGCTACACCTTC. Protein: CASSLRSGITNYGYTF.